A selection of T cell receptor beta chains follows, all from one sample in a study of response to subunit inactivated influenza vaccine. TCRdb re-called the RT-PCR reads through MiXCR, storing one row per CDR3 protein. The data contain about 800,000 distinct CDR3 sequences, around 20% of them singletons. Specimen: PBMCs from blood, collected more than 4 days after vaccination. Source of these receptors: a man aged 50 to 59 who received an inactivated influenza vaccine. Each CDR3 is given with its conserved first and last residue. D genes are given only for firm matches. Size is stated for part of the rows, as once, few or many counts, or as a class when the clone is expanded.

j_call,clone_size,v_call,d_call,cdr3_aa,cdr3_nt
TRBJ2-5,few,TRBV2,TRBD1,CANGQGGHGTQYF,TGTGCCAACGGACAGGGGGGTCACGGGACCCAGTACTTC
TRBJ2-2,-,TRBV12-5,-,CASGPFQGSTGELFF,TGTGCTAGTGGCCCATTCCAGGGTTCCACCGGGGAGCTGTTTTTT
TRBJ2-5,-,TRBV15,TRBD2,CATSRDLGTSGGAGQETQYF,TGTGCCACCAGCAGAGACCTTGGGACTAGCGGGGGGGCGGGGCAAGAGACCCAGTACTTC
TRBJ2-2,-,TRBV3-1,-,CASSQDRPTGELFF,TGTGCCAGCAGCCAAGATAGGCCCACCGGGGAGCTGTTTTTT
TRBJ1-5,-,TRBV24-1,TRBD1,CATSEGQVNQPQHF,TGTGCCACCAGTGAGGGACAGGTCAATCAGCCCCAGCATTTT
TRBJ2-7,few,TRBV30,-,CAWSVTSLEQYF,TGTGCCTGGAGTGTAACTAGCCTCGAGCAGTACTTC
TRBJ1-2,few,TRBV4-2,-,CASSQVVTDGYTF,TGTGCCAGCAGCCAAGTCGTAACGGATGGCTACACCTTC
TRBJ2-2,-,TRBV7-9,-,CASSLPRASGELFF,TGTGCCAGCAGCTTACCAAGGGCTTCGGGGGAGCTGTTTTTT
TRBJ2-3,-,TRBV28,-,CATGQDTDTQYF,TGTGCCACCGGACAAGACACAGATACGCAGTATTTT
TRBJ2-2,-,TRBV29-1,TRBD2,CSVGGGRPPGELFF,TGCAGCGTTGGTGGCGGGAGGCCCCCCGGGGAGCTGTTTTTT
TRBJ2-7,few,TRBV7-9,TRBD1,CASSWTGISYEQYF,TGTGCCAGCAGCTGGACAGGGATCTCCTACGAGCAGTACTTC
TRBJ2-1,-,TRBV6-5,-,CASSYSRSQGSHNEQFF,TGTGCCAGCAGTTACTCGAGGAGTCAAGGTTCCCACAATGAGCAGTTCTTC
TRBJ2-6,few,TRBV27,-,CASSLGTSGANVLTF,TGTGCCAGCAGTTTAGGTACTTCTGGGGCCAACGTCCTGACTTTC
TRBJ1-5,few,TRBV27,-,CASSLSRDTHQPQHF,TGTGCCAGCAGTTTATCCCGGGACACCCATCAGCCCCAGCATTTT
TRBJ2-2,-,TRBV7-9,TRBD2,CASSSTSAHTGELFF,TGTGCCAGCAGCTCGACTAGCGCGCACACCGGGGAGCTGTTTTTT
TRBJ2-7,few,TRBV6-2/TRBV6-3,TRBD2,CASSYSRRAGGSYEQYF,TGTGCCAGCAGTTACTCGAGGAGAGCGGGGGGTTCCTACGAGCAGTACTTC
TRBJ2-1,-,TRBV7-9,TRBD1,CASSFGQGLGNEQFF,TGTGCCAGCAGCTTCGGACAGGGACTCGGGAATGAGCAGTTCTTC
TRBJ2-1,few,TRBV5-1,-,CASSSTKHEQFF,TGCGCCAGCAGCTCGACTAAGCATGAGCAGTTCTTC
TRBJ2-1,-,TRBV12-3/TRBV12-4,-,CASSPPAYGNGVNEQFF,TGTGCCAGCAGTCCCCCCGCGTACGGGAACGGGGTTAATGAGCAGTTCTTC
TRBJ2-2,-,TRBV20-1,TRBD2,CSAAGLAGRANTGELFF,TGCAGTGCTGCGGGACTAGCGGGCCGTGCGAACACCGGGGAGCTGTTTTTT
TRBJ2-7,-,TRBV7-2,TRBD2,CASSRTSGTSYEQYF,TGTGCCAGCAGCCGTACTAGCGGGACTTCCTACGAGCAGTACTTC
TRBJ1-1,few,TRBV7-9,-,CASSTRQGLAEAFF,TGTGCCAGCAGCACCAGGCAGGGACTGGCTGAAGCTTTCTTT
TRBJ2-3,-,TRBV5-1,TRBD1,CASSLDRGQGSDTQYF,TGCGCCAGCAGCTTGGACCGCGGACAGGGTTCAGATACGCAGTATTTT
TRBJ2-7,few,TRBV11-2,TRBD2,CASSLTGLGTRSSYEQYF,TGTGCCAGCAGCTTAACCGGACTAGGGACCCGCAGCTCCTACGAGCAGTACTTC
TRBJ2-5,-,TRBV11-2,-,CASSNRDSQETQYF,TGTGCCAGCAGCAACCGGGACTCTCAAGAGACCCAGTACTTC
TRBJ1-2,-,TRBV4-1,TRBD1,CASSQEGQTFYGYTF,TGCGCCAGCAGCCAAGAGGGACAGACCTTCTATGGCTACACCTTC
TRBJ1-5,few,TRBV12-3/TRBV12-4,-,CASSFMSSNQPQHF,TGTGCCAGCAGTTTTATGAGTAGCAATCAGCCCCAGCATTTT
TRBJ2-7,few,TRBV9,-,CASSVGEGQYYEQYF,TGTGCCAGCAGCGTAGGAGAGGGACAATATTACGAGCAGTACTTC
TRBJ2-3,-,TRBV18,-,CASSPLPSPNTDTQYF,TGTGCCAGCTCACCTCTTCCCAGCCCGAATACAGATACGCAGTATTTT
TRBJ2-3,-,TRBV5-1,-,CASSPDQGSGSQYF,TGCGCCAGCAGCCCGGACCAGGGTTCAGGATCGCAGTATTTT
TRBJ2-5,few,TRBV7-2,-,CASSSPARSQETQYF,TGTGCCAGCAGCTCCCCTGCTAGGTCCCAAGAGACCCAGTACTTC
TRBJ1-3,few,TRBV9,TRBD1,CASSGTGGAGSGNTIYF,TGTGCCAGCAGCGGGACAGGGGGCGCGGGCTCTGGAAACACCATATATTTT
TRBJ2-2,few,TRBV7-8,-,CASSFAGYTGELFF,TGTGCCAGCAGCTTTGCAGGTTACACCGGGGAGCTGTTTTTT
TRBJ2-5,-,TRBV20-1,-,CSARERERQETQYF,TGCAGTGCTAGAGAGCGGGAACGTCAAGAGACCCAGTACTTC
TRBJ2-3,few,TRBV5-1,-,CASSFWGGGADTQYF,TGCGCCAGCAGCTTTTGGGGGGGCGGGGCAGATACGCAGTATTTT
TRBJ1-2,-,TRBV19,-,CASLRTTNNYGYTF,TGTGCCAGTTTACGGACGACCAATAACTATGGCTACACCTTC
TRBJ2-7,-,TRBV4-3,-,CASSQGRAAPSYEQYF,TGCGCCAGCAGCCAAGGTAGGGCGGCCCCAAGCTACGAGCAGTACTTC
TRBJ1-1,-,TRBV11-2,-,CASSFSGSEAFF,TGTGCCAGCAGCTTTTCGGGGTCTGAAGCTTTCTTT
TRBJ2-7,-,TRBV7-9,-,CASSPPQEGDLYEQYF,TGTGCCAGCAGCCCCCCTCAAGAGGGTGATTTATACGAGCAGTACTTC
TRBJ1-4,-,TRBV7-8,TRBD1,CASSFTGGREKLFF,TGTGCCAGCAGCTTCACAGGGGGACGCGAAAAACTGTTTTTT
TRBJ2-5,many,TRBV20-1,-,CSARQETQYF,TGCAGTGCTAGGCAAGAGACCCAGTACTTC